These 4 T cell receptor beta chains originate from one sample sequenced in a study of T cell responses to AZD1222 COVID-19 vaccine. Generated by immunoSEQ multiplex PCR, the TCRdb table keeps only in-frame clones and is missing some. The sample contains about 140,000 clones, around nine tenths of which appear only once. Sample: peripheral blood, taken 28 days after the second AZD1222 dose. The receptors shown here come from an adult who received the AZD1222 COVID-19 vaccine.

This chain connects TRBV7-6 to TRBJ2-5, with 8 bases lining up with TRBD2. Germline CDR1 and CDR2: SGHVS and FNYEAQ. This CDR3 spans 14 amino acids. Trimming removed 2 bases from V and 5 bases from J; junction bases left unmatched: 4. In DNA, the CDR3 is TGTGCCAGCAGCTTAAGCGGGAGAGCGGAGACCCAGTACTTC. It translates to CASSLSGRAETQYF.

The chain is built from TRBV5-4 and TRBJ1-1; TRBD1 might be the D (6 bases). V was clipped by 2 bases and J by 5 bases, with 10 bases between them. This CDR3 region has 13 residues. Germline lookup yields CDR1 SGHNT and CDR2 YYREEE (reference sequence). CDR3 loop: CASSFQGKTEAFF. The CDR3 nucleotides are TGTGCCAGCAGCTTTCAGGGGAAGACTGAAGCTTTCTTT.

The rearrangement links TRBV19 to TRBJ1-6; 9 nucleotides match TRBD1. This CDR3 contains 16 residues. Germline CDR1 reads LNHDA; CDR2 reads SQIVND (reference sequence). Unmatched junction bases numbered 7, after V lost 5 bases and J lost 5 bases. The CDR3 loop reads CASSPRDREDNSPLHF. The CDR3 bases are TGTGCCAGTAGTCCGAGGGACAGGGAAGATAATTCACCCCTCCACTTT.

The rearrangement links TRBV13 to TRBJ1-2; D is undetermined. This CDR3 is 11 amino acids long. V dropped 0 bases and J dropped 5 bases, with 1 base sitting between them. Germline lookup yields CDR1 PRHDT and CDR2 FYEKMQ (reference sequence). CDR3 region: CASSLGYGYTF. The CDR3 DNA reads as TGTGCCAGCAGCTTAGGTTATGGCTACACCTTC.